The rows below give T cell receptor beta chains drawn from one sample of a study of blood T cell repertoires in COVID-19. Repertoires were generated with immunoSEQ multiplex PCR, while TCRdb's copy carries only in-frame clones and drops some. The sample has about 97,000 clones; roughly 92% are singletons. The sample comprised peripheral blood. Receptor source: a woman in her fifties or sixties with COVID-19, enrolled during active disease. CDR3s include the opening cysteine and the closing phenylalanine or tryptophan. A D gene is named only where the DNA matches it firmly. Clone sizes are given selectively: once, few, many, or a class where the clone is expanded.

D	size	V	J	DNA	CDR3
.	.	TRBV4-1	TRBJ2-1	TGCGCCAGCAGCCAAGGACTAGGGGACAATGAGCAGTTCTTC	CASSQGLGDNEQFF
.	.	TRBV20-1	TRBJ1-2	TGCAGTGCGAGTGAGCTAGTGATGAACTATGGCTACACCTTC	CSASELVMNYGYTF
.	.	TRBV11-2	TRBJ1-6	TGTGCCAGCAGCTTCTACACAGGGTTGCGTTCACCCCTCCACTTT	CASSFYTGLRSPLHF
.	.	TRBV6-1	TRBJ1-2	TGTGCCAGCAGTGAATACCCCGGGGGACCACGGGTCAACTATGGCTACACCTTC	CASSEYPGGPRVNYGYTF
.	few	TRBV6-5	TRBJ2-7	TGTGCCAGCTGGGCAGGGTTAGGCTACGAGCAGTACTTC	CASWAGLGYEQYF
TRBD1	.	TRBV15	TRBJ1-2	TGTGCCACCAGCAGAGATAAAGCAGGGGGCGGCTACACCTTC	CATSRDKAGGGYTF
.	.	TRBV5-1	TRBJ2-1	TGCGCCAGCAGTTCTACACTCGGGGGCTACAATGAGCAGTTCTTC	CASSSTLGGYNEQFF
TRBD1	once	TRBV24-1	TRBJ2-1	TGTGCCACCAGTGATTTGGGACAGGGAACCTACAATGAGCAGTTCTTC	CATSDLGQGTYNEQFF
.	.	TRBV20-1	TRBJ2-1	TGCAGTGCTAGCTCCCCCAATGAGCAGTTCTTC	CSASSPNEQFF
.	once	TRBV5-6	TRBJ1-2	TGTGCCAGCAGCGTGACAGTCTATGGCTACACCTTC	CASSVTVYGYTF
.	.	TRBV9	TRBJ1-2	TGTGCCAGCAGCGGTCGAGGGTATGGCTACACCTTC	CASSGRGYGYTF
.	once	TRBV2	TRBJ2-1	TGTGCCAGCGGGCGGGATTTCGGGCAGTTCTTC	CASGRDFGQFF
.	once	TRBV5-4	TRBJ2-7	TGTGCCAGCAGCTTCTCAATACGGGAGCCCTACGAGCAGTACTTC	CASSFSIREPYEQYF
TRBD1	.	TRBV15	TRBJ2-1	TGTGCCACCCGAGGGACAGGAATTGTTAATGAGCAGTTCTTC	CATRGTGIVNEQFF
TRBD1	once	TRBV5-6	TRBJ1-4	TGTGCCAGTACCCGGGACAGGGATGAAAAACTGTTTTTT	CASTRDRDEKLFF
TRBD1	.	TRBV2	TRBJ1-5	TGTGCCAGCTCCGCCGGGACAGGGTATCAGCCCCAGCATTTT	CASSAGTGYQPQHF
.	.	TRBV27	TRBJ1-2	TGTGCCAGCAGTTGGGCGGGGGGCTATGGCTACACCTTC	CASSWAGGYGYTF
TRBD1	.	TRBV9	TRBJ1-2	TGTGCCAGCAGCGTAGGGGGACAGAGCACCTATGGCTACACCTTC	CASSVGGQSTYGYTF
.	.	TRBV6-6	TRBJ2-6	TGTGCCAGCCTTCCGAGGGGGGGCTCTGGGGCCAACGTCCTGACTTTC	CASLPRGGSGANVLTF
.	few	TRBV6-2/TRBV6-3	TRBJ2-7	TGTGCCAGCAGTACTTTGTCCTACGAGCAGTACTTC	CASSTLSYEQYF
TRBD2	.	TRBV6-5	TRBJ2-3	TGTGCCAGCAGTTTAGGACGGGGGGGCGCAGATACGCAGTATTTT	CASSLGRGGADTQYF
.	.	TRBV7-6	TRBJ2-1	TGTGCCAGCAGCTTAATGGGGGCGTATGAGCAGTTCTTC	CASSLMGAYEQFF
.	.	TRBV7-8	TRBJ2-7	TGTGCCAGCAGCATCCGGGCCTACGAGCAGTACTTC	CASSIRAYEQYF
.	once	TRBV7-8	TRBJ2-1	TGTGCCAGCAGCTTAGCGGAGGCCGCCGATGAGCAGTTCTTC	CASSLAEAADEQFF
.	.	TRBV19	TRBJ1-1	TGTGCCAGTAGTCCCAGGGGAATCCGATTTGAAGCTTTCTTT	CASSPRGIRFEAFF
TRBD1	.	TRBV7-2	TRBJ1-6	TGTGCCAGCAGCCTACTTACCGGGACAGCTAATTCACCCCTCCACTTT	CASSLLTGTANSPLHF
TRBD1	.	TRBV9	TRBJ1-2	TGTGCCAGCAGCTTCCGGGACAGGGGGGATGGCTACACCTTC	CASSFRDRGDGYTF
.	.	TRBV29-1	TRBJ1-2	TGCAGCGTTGATCAGGGATATGGCTACACCTTC	CSVDQGYGYTF
TRBD1	.	TRBV7-3	TRBJ2-3	TGTGCCAGCAGCGTAGACAGGGATGGATATACGCAGTATTTT	CASSVDRDGYTQYF
TRBD1	.	TRBV5-5	TRBJ1-4	TGTGCCAGCAGCTCGGACAGGAAGACTAATGAAAAACTGTTTTTT	CASSSDRKTNEKLFF
.	.	TRBV9	TRBJ1-5	TGTGCCAGCAGCGTAGGCGATAATGGCAATCAGCCCCAGCATTTT	CASSVGDNGNQPQHF
.	.	TRBV24-1	TRBJ1-2	TGTGCCACCAGTCCACGGGGGTCCTATGGCTACACCTTC	CATSPRGSYGYTF
.	.	TRBV19	TRBJ1-5	TGTGCCAGTACCCCCTCGGGGGGCATCCAGCCCCAGCATTTT	CASTPSGGIQPQHF